The 24 T cell receptor beta chains presented below share a single source sample, sequenced in a study of shared clonotypes between healthy human individuals. TCRdb keeps only in-frame clones here, not all; method: immunoSEQ multiplex PCR. The table includes around 550,000 clones, about 95% detected once. Terminally differentiated effector memory CD45RA+ cells were excluded by CCR7 positive selection of CD45RO-negative cells. Input material: naive CD8+ T cells sorted from blood. Source of these receptors: a woman younger than 45 in good health.

In regard to this clone: In the same sample, other DNA sequences code for this CDR3. The chain uses TRBV27 and TRBJ2-1; D call uncertain. This CDR3 region has 13 residues. Germline V gene lookup returns CDR1 MNHEY and CDR2 SMNVEV (reference sequence). V was shortened by 4 bases and J by 4 bases, with 8 bases between the two germline ends. The CDR3 sequence is CASSYSEYNEQFF. The CDR3 DNA sequence: TGTGCCAGCAGTTACAGCGAGTACAATGAGCAGTTCTTC.

The chain combines TRBV6-5 with TRBJ2-5; TRBD1 matches at 7 bases. The CDR3 is made up of 15 amino acids. Germline values: CDR1 MNHEY, CDR2 SVGAGI. After removal of 6 bases from V and 2 bases from J, the junction contained 9 bases not matched to a gene. The DNA for the CDR3 is TGTGCCAGCAGCCCGGGACAGCCCTATCAAGAGACCCAGTACTTC. It encodes CASSPGQPYQETQYF.

This clone is a singleton in its sample. This rearrangement joins TRBV4-1 to TRBJ2-7; maybe TRBD2 (5 bases). Germline values: CDR1 MGHRA, CDR2 YSYEKL. The CDR3 sequence is 14 residues long. V was clipped by 2 bases and J by 5 bases, with 13 bases between them. CDR3 loop: CASSQSFVANEQYF. CDR3 DNA: TGCGCCAGCAGCCAAAGCTTTGTAGCGAACGAGCAGTACTTC.

The J gene is TRBJ1-1, the V gene TRBV6-5; possibly TRBD1 for D (6 bases). The CDR3 runs 14 residues. CDR1 is MNHEY, CDR2 SVGAGI, per germline. Between the trimmed V and J ends, which lost 2 bases and 4 bases, there was a span of 11 bases. The CDR3 protein is CASSYVQGLTEAFF. For the CDR3, the DNA is TGTGCCAGCAGTTACGTACAGGGACTCACTGAAGCTTTCTTT.

This rearrangement joins TRBV19 to TRBJ2-3; D unresolved. Trimming took 8 bases from V and 4 from J, leaving 7 bases between them. The germline CDR1 and CDR2 sequences are LNHDA and SQIVND (reference sequence). This CDR3 spans 11 amino acids. CDR3 sequence (DNA): TGTGCCAGTTCCGAGGCAGATACGCAGTATTTT. Translation gives CASSEADTQYF.

J is TRBJ2-3 and V is TRBV9; D may correspond to TRBD1 or TRBD2 (5 bases each). The CDR3 sequence is 15 residues long. Germline V gene data show CDR1 as SGDLS and CDR2 as YYNGEE. The ends were cut back, 0 bases at V and 0 bases at J, with 8 bases in the middle. The DNA for the CDR3 is TGTGCCAGCAGCGTAGGTTGGGGGAGCACAGATACGCAGTATTTT. Translation: CASSVGWGSTDTQYF. Full variable domain (remainder filled in from reference TRBV9 and TRBJ2-3): DSGVTQTPKHLITATGQRVTLRCSPRSGDLSVYWYQQSLDQGLQFLIQYYNGEERAKGNILERFSAQQFPDLHSELNLSSLELGDSALYFCASSVGWGSTDTQYFGPGTRLTVL.

In regard to this clone: Other DNA sequences in this sample translate to the same CDR3. This chain joins TRBV2 and TRBJ2-5, with D hard to call. Trimming removed 5 bases at V and 5 bases at J, with 3 bases between. The CDR3 is 10 residues long. Germline CDR1 SNHLY, CDR2 FYNNEI. DNA of the CDR3: TGTGCCAGCAGTCGGGAGACCCAGTACTTC. This sequence encodes CASSRETQYF. The whole variable domain, filled in from reference TRBV2 and TRBJ2-5, reads EPEVTQTPSHQVTQMGQEVILRCVPISNHLYFYWYRQILGQKVEFLVSFYNNEISEKSEIFDDQFSVERPDGSNFTLKIRSTKLEDSAMYFCASSRETQYFGPGTRLLVL.

V usage is TRBV28 and J usage is TRBJ2-1; 11 bases agree with TRBD2. The CDR3 is 17 residues long. The trim removed 1 base at V and 8 bases at J, leaving 10 bases unmatched. Germline V gene lookup returns CDR1 MDHEN and CDR2 SYDVKM. This CDR3 is CASSLLAGGPAGDEQFF. The CDR3 DNA sequence: TGTGCCAGCAGTTTATTAGCGGGAGGGCCGGCAGGAGATGAGCAGTTCTTC.

The V and J genes are TRBV2 and TRBJ2-1, with D tentatively TRBD2 (7 bases). This CDR3 is built from 19 residues. V was pared by 0 bases and J by 4 bases, with 22 bases between. Germline-derived CDR1 and CDR2 are SNHLY and FYNNEI. In nucleotides, the CDR3 is TGTGCCAGCAGTGAAGCGGGGCGGGAGAGGGGGGAGAATTACAATGAGCAGTTCTTC. Translating gives CASSEAGRERGENYNEQFF. The entire variable domain, with the rest obtained from reference TRBV2 and TRBJ2-1, is as follows: EPEVTQTPSHQVTQMGQEVILRCVPISNHLYFYWYRQILGQKVEFLVSFYNNEISEKSEIFDDQFSVERPDGSNFTLKIRSTKLEDSAMYFCASSEAGRERGENYNEQFFGPGTRLTVL.

This sequence joins TRBV19 and TRBJ2-7; 7 bases line up with TRBD1. Losses at the gene ends were 5 bases for V and 7 bases for J; bases not matched to a gene: 11. Looked up from germline, CDR1 is LNHDA and CDR2 is SQIVND (reference sequence). There are 14 residues in the CDR3. The CDR3 sequence: CASSAPGQLDEQYF. The CDR3 DNA reads as TGTGCCAGTAGTGCCCCGGGACAGTTGGATGAGCAGTACTTC.

The V gene is TRBV28, the J gene TRBJ2-2, with no clear D. The V gene's germline CDR1 is MDHEN and CDR2 SYDVKM. There are 14 residues in the CDR3. V gave up 5 bases and J gave up 0 bases, with 7 bases separating them. CDR3 sequence (DNA): TGTGCCAGCAGTCGAACTTCGAACACCGGGGAGCTGTTTTTT. Encoded protein: CASSRTSNTGELFF.

CDR3 sequence: CASSDPGVGYYNEQFF. Written as DNA, the CDR3 is TGTGCCAGCAGTGACCCGGGAGTTGGGTACTACAATGAGCAGTTCTTC. This chain uses TRBV2 with TRBJ2-1; a weak D match, TRBD2 (6 bases). V lost 3 bases, J lost 3 bases, and 15 bases lay in between. The CDR3 runs to 16 residues. Germline V lookup: CDR1 SNHLY, CDR2 FYNNEI.

The chain joins TRBV7-8 to TRBJ1-4; D gene unclear. Germline CDR1 reads SGHVS; CDR2 reads FQNEAQ. V was cut by 3 bases and J by 5 bases, with 10 bases left in between. This CDR3 has 14 amino acids. CDR3 sequence (DNA): TGTGCCAGCAGCTTGGGAGCTAGGAATGAAAAACTGTTTTTT. Translating gives CASSLGARNEKLFF.

This chain joins TRBV6-1 and TRBJ2-7; D gene ambiguous. Trimming left V 1 base short and J 1 base short, with 8 bases between. Germline V lookup: CDR1 MNHNS, CDR2 SASEGT. CDR3 length: 14 amino acids. The chain's CDR3 is CASSEGLRSYEQYF. The CDR3 bases are TGTGCCAGCAGTGAAGGTTTAAGATCCTACGAGCAGTACTTC.

The V and J genes are TRBV6-8 and TRBJ2-7; 8 bases fit TRBD1. The CDR3 is 14 amino acids. The germline gives CDR1 MNHGY, CDR2 SAAAGT. Trimming removed 4 bases from V and 3 bases from J; junction bases left unmatched: 5. CDR3 in DNA: TGTGCCAGCAGTTCGGGACAGGCGCACTACGAGCAGTACTTC. Translated, it gives CASSSGQAHYEQYF.

V gene TRBV27 combines with J gene TRBJ2-7; D gene ambiguous. This CDR3 comprises 14 residues. V lost 5 bases and J lost 6, with 17 bases in between. CDR1 is MNHEY, CDR2 SMNVEV, per germline (reference sequence). CDR3 DNA: TGTGCCAGCAGTCTAAACCCGCAGGTTTTCGAGCAGTACTTC. Its translation: CASSLNPQVFEQYF.

The V call is TRBV7-6, the J call TRBJ2-7; TRBD2 agrees at 8 bases. The V gene end was trimmed by 5 bases and the J gene end by 4 bases; junction bases not matched to a gene: 16. CDR1 and CDR2 (germline): SGHVS, FNYEAQ. CDR3 size: 17 residues. The CDR3 DNA reads as TGTGCCAGCAGCCCTGGATGGGCGGGAGGACCCTCTTACGAGCAGTACTTC. Encoded protein: CASSPGWAGGPSYEQYF.

This clone was seen a handful of times. The genes are TRBV18 and TRBJ1-2; D gene ambiguous. This CDR3 region has 13 residues. The V gene lost 2 bases and the J gene lost 4 bases, with 8 bases spanning the gap. CDR1 KGHSH and CDR2 LQKENI come from the germline V gene. The chain's CDR3 is CASSPESVYGYTF. The CDR3 bases are TGTGCCAGCTCACCAGAGTCAGTCTATGGCTACACCTTC.

This clone was observed a single time. The chain joins TRBV27 to TRBJ2-1; TRBD2 aligns across 7 bases. Germline lookup yields CDR1 MNHEY and CDR2 SMNVEV (reference sequence). The CDR3 contains 13 residues. Unmatched junction bases numbered 0, after V lost 4 bases and J lost 3 bases. CDR3 amino acids: CASSWTSYNEQFF. As DNA, the CDR3 is TGTGCCAGCAGTTGGACTAGCTACAATGAGCAGTTCTTC.

The chain carries TRBV6-4 and TRBJ1-1; no clear D. Germline V gene lookup returns CDR1 MRHNA and CDR2 SNTAGT. V shed 3 bases and J shed 7 bases, with 15 bases lying between them. This CDR3 contains 14 residues. The CDR3 protein is CASSESEFTNEAFF. CDR3 DNA: TGTGCCAGCAGTGAATCGGAATTTACAAATGAAGCTTTCTTT.

The chain recombines TRBV5-4 with TRBJ1-2; D unresolved. Trimming cost V 1 base and J 4 bases, with 8 bases left between them. CDR1 is SGHNT, CDR2 YYREEE, per germline (reference sequence). The CDR3 is 13 residues long. CDR3 in amino acids: CASSLPSTYGYTF. The CDR3 DNA follows: TGTGCCAGCAGCTTGCCTAGCACCTATGGCTACACCTTC.

The V gene is TRBV7-2, the J gene TRBJ2-1, with D perhaps TRBD1 (5 bases). V was pared by 4 bases and J by 4 bases, with 11 bases between. Germline V CDR1 and CDR2: SGHTA, FQGNSA. The CDR3 is 14 residues long. The CDR3 loop reads CASSSLGAYNEQFF. DNA of the CDR3: TGTGCCAGCAGCTCGCTTGGGGCTTACAATGAGCAGTTCTTC.

The chain is built from TRBV7-9 and TRBJ2-5; D uncertain. The length of the CDR3 is 13 residues. V lost 5 bases and J 4 bases, leaving 11 bases between the germline ends. Germline CDR1 SEHNR, CDR2 FQNEAQ (reference sequence). For the CDR3, the DNA is TGTGCCAGCAGCCCTTCAACGGGAGAGACCCAGTACTTC. It specifies CASSPSTGETQYF.

The V gene is TRBV11-3, the J gene TRBJ2-7; 7 bases match TRBD1. The CDR3 length is 14 residues. Germline V lookup: CDR1 SGHNT, CDR2 YENEEA. V was clipped by 3 bases and J by 3 bases; unmatched bases: 5. The CDR3 region has the DNA TGTGCCAGCAGCTTCCGGGACAGTTTCTACGAGCAGTACTTC. Protein: CASSFRDSFYEQYF.